This T cell receptor (beta chain) stems from a study of cytomegalovirus exposure and HLA in healthy donors. The PCR employed 60 Vbeta primers together with 13 Jbeta primers. This table comes from immunoSEQ multiplex PCR, and its TCRdb copy is limited to in-frame clones, with some not included. The listing contains approximately 96,000 clones. This receptor was taken from a girl under 18 in good health and CMV-seropositive. Sequenced material: PBMCs.

CDR3 nucleotide sequence: TGTGCCAGCTCACCTTATAGCGGGGGGCGCAATGAGCAGTTCTTC. Amino acids: CASSPYSGGRNEQFF. V gene TRBV18 combines with J gene TRBJ2-1, with TRBD2 matching over 10 bases. V lost 3 bases, J lost 6 bases, and 5 bases stayed unmatched. This CDR3 spans 15 amino acids. CDR1 KGHSH and CDR2 LQKENI come from the germline V gene.